The clone carrying this TCR beta chain was detected once. Its antigen is unknown. Every patient had mismatch repair deficiency by PCR or immunohistochemistry. A few pembrolizumab responders had their TCRs sequenced. Trimming stripped 5 bases from V and 10 bases from J, with 14 bases between. The length of the CDR3 is 12 residues. Germline V gene sequence: CDR1 LGHNT, CDR2 FRNRAP. These data are taken from a study of PD-1 blockade in mismatch repair-deficient tumors. Whole-study context: Patients had approximately 12 mismatch repair-deficient cancer types, all previously treated and progressing. Study results and caveats: Tumor-resident clones, often absent from pretreatment blood, expanded after pembrolizumab and then contracted.

Using immunoSEQ multiplex PCR, the repertoire was profiled, and TCRdb retains in-frame clones only, with some absent. The sample includes under 95,000 clones, roughly 80% of them seen just once. The material was peripheral blood, obtained 44 weeks after starting pembrolizumab. The chain links TRBV12-5 to TRBJ1-1, with D tentatively TRBD1 (5 bases). The source of this sequence is an adult with mismatch repair-deficient cancer. The CDR3 sequence: CASGIDSRGAFF. DNA of the CDR3: TGTGCTAGTGGTATAGACAGCCGGGGAGCTTTCTTT.